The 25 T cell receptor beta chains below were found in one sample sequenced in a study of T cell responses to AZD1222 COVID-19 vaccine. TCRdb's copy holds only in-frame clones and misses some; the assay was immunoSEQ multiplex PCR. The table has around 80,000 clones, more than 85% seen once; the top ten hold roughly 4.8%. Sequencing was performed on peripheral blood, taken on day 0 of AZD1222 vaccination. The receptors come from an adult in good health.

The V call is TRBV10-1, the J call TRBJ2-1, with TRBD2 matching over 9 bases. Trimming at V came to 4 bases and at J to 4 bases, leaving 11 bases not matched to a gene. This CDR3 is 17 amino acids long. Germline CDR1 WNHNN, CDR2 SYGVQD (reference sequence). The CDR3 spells CASSGGGTSLRYNEQFF. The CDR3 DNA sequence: TGCGCCAGCAGTGGTGGGGGGACTAGCCTAAGGTACAATGAGCAGTTCTTC.

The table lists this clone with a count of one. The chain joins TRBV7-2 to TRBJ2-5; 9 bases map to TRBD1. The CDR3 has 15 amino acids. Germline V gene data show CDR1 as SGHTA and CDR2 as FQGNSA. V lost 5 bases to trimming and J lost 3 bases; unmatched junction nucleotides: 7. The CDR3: CASSPGTGRKETQYF. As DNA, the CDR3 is TGTGCCAGCAGCCCCGGGACAGGGAGGAAAGAGACCCAGTACTTC.

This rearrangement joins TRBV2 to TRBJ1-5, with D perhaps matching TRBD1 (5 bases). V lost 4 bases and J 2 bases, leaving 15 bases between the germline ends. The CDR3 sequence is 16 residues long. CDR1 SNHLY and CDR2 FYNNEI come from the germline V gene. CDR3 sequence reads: CASSVRGSRGNQPQHF. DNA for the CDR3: TGTGCCAGCAGTGTTCGTGGGAGCAGGGGCAATCAGCCCCAGCATTTT.

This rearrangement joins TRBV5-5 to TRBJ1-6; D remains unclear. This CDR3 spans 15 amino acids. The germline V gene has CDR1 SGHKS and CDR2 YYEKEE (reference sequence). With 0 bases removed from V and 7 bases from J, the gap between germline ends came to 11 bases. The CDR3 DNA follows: TGTGCCAGCAGCTTGGAGGGCAGTCGCAATTCACCCCTCCACTTT. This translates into CASSLEGSRNSPLHF.

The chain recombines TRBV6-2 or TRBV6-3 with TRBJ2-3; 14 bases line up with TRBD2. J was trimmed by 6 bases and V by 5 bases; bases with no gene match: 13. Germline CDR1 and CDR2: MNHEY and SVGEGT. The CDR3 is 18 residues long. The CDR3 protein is CASSDRLAGGPVTDTQYF. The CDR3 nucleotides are TGTGCCAGCAGTGACCGACTAGCGGGGGGGCCCGTTACCGATACGCAGTATTTT.

The CDR3 DNA sequence: TGTGCCAGTAGTAGGCGGACCAACAACAATGAGCAGTTCTTC. This codes for CASSRRTNNNEQFF. The chain combines TRBV19 with TRBJ2-1; D ambiguous. Trimming left V 4 bases short and J 5 bases short, with 12 bases between. Germline V gene sequence: CDR1 LNHDA, CDR2 SQIVND (reference sequence). This CDR3 has 14 residues.

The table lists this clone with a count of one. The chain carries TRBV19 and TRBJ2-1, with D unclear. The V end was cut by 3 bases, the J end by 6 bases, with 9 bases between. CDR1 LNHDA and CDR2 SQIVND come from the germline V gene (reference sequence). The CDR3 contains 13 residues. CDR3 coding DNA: TGTGCCAGTAGTATGCAGGATTTCAATGAGCAGTTCTTC. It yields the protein CASSMQDFNEQFF.

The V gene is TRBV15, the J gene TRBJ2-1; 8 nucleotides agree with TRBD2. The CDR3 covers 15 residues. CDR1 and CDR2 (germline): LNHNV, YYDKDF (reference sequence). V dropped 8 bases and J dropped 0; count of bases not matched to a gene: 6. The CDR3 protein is CATDRGGASYNEQFF. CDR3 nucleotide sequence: TGTGCCACCGACCGGGGGGGCGCCTCCTACAATGAGCAGTTCTTC.

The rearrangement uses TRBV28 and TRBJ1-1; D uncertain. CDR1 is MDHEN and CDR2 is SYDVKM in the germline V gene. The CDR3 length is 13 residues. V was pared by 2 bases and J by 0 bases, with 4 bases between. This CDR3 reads CASSLVMNTEAFF. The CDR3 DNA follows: TGTGCCAGCAGTTTAGTAATGAACACTGAAGCTTTCTTT.

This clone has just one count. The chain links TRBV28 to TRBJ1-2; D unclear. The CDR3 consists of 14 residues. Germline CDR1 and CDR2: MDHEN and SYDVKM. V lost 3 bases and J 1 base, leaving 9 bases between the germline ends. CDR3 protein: CASSLVDRNYGYTF. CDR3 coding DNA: TGTGCCAGCAGTTTGGTGGATCGTAACTATGGCTACACCTTC.

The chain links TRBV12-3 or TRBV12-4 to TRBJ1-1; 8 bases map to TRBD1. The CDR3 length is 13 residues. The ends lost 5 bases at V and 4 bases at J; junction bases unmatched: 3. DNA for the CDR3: TGTGCCAGCAGTCACGGACAGGGCACTGAAGCTTTCTTT. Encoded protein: CASSHGQGTEAFF.

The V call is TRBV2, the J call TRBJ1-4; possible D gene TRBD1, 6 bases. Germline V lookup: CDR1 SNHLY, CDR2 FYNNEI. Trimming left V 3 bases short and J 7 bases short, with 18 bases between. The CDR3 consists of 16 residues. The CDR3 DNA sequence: TGTGCCAGCAGTGAGTGGTACGGGGACAACGCTGAAAAACTGTTTTTT. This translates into CASSEWYGDNAEKLFF.

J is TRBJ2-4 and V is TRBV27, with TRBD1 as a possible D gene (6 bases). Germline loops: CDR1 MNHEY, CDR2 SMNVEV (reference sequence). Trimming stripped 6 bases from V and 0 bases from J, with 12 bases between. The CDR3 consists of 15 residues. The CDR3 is CASSLGAKAKNIQYF. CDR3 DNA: TGTGCCAGCAGCCTGGGGGCGAAAGCCAAAAACATTCAGTACTTC.

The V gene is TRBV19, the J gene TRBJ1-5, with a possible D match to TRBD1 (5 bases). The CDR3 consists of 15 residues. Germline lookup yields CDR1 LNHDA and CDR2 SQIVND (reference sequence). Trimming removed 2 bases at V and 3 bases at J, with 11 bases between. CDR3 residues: CASSITGTYNQPQHF. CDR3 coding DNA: TGTGCCAGTAGTATAACCGGGACTTACAATCAGCCCCAGCATTTT.

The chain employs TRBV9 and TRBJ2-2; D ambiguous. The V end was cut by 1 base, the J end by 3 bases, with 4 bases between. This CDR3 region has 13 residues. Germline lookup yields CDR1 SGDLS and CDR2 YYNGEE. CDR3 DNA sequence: TGTGCCAGCAGCGTATCAGACACCGGGGAGCTGTTTTTT. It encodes CASSVSDTGELFF.

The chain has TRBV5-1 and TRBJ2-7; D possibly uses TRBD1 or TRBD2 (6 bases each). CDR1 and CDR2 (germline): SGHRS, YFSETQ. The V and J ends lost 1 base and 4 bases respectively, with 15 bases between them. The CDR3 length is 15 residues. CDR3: CASSLTSGAEYEQYF. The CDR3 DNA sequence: TGCGCCAGCAGCTTGACGTCGGGGGCCGAGTACGAGCAGTACTTC.

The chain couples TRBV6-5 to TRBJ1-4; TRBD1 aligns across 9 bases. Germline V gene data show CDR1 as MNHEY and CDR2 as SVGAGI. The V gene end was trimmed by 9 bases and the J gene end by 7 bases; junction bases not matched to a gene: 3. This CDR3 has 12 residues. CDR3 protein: CASGTGREKLFF. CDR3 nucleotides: TGTGCCAGTGGGACAGGGCGTGAAAAACTGTTTTTT.

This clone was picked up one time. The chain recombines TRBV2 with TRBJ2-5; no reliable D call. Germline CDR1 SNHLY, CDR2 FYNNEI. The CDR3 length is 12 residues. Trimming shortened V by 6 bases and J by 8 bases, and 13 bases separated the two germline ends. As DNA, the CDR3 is TGTGCCAGCAGCCAGACGGTATATACCCAGTACTTC. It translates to CASSQTVYTQYF.

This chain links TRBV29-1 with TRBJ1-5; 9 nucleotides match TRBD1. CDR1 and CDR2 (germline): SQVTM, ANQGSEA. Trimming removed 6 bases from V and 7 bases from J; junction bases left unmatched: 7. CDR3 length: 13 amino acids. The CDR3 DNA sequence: TGCAGCGTCCGGACAGGGGCCGGCCAGCCCCAGCATTTT. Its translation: CSVRTGAGQPQHF.

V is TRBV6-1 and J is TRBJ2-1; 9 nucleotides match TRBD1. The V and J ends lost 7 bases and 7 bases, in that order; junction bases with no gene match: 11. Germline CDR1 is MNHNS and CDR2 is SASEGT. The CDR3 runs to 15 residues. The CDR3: CASILDRGDLNEQFF. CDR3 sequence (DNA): TGTGCCAGCATTCTAGACAGGGGGGATTTGAATGAGCAGTTCTTC.

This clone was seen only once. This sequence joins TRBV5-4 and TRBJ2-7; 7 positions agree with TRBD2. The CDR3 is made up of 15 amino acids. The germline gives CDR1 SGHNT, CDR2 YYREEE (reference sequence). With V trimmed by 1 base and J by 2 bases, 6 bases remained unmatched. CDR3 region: CASSLWGGITYEQYF. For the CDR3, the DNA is TGTGCCAGCAGCTTGTGGGGGGGAATTACCTACGAGCAGTACTTC.

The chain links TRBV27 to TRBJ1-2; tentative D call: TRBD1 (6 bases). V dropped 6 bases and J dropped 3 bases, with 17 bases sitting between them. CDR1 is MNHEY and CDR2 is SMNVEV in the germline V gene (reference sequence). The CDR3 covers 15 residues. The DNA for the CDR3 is TGTGCCAGCAGGCTTATAGGGGGGGAGGACTATGGCTACACCTTC. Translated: CASRLIGGEDYGYTF.

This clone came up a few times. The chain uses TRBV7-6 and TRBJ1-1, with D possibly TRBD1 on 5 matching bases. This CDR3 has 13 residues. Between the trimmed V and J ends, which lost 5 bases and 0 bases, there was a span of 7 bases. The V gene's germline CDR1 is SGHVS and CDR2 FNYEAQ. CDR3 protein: CASSPRVNTEAFF. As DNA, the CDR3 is TGTGCCAGCAGCCCCAGGGTGAACACTGAAGCTTTCTTT.

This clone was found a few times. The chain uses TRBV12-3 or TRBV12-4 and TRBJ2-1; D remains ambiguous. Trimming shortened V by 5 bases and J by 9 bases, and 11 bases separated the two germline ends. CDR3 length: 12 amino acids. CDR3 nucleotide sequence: TGTGCCAGCAGTCTCGATGGCAGTGAGCAGTTCTTC. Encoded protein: CASSLDGSEQFF.

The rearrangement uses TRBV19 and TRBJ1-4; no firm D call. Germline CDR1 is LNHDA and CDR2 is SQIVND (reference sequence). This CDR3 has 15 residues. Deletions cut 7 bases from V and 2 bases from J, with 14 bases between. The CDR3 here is CASTLFGETNEKLFF. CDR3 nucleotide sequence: TGTGCCAGTACCCTTTTCGGGGAGACTAATGAAAAACTGTTTTTT.